Below, 32 T cell receptor beta chains from the same sample are listed, as sequenced in a study of early T cells in non-severe SARS-CoV-2 infection. One entry per CDR3 protein, called by TCRdb with MiXCR from the 5' RACE reads. This sample carries around 110,000 distinct CDR3 sequences, approximately 10% of them seen once, and the ten largest clones take about 7.6%. The sequencing sample was made of whole blood. The receptors here all came from an adult who was a healthcare worker with PCR-confirmed SARS-CoV-2 infection or an uninfected control (not recorded which).

This clonotype was seen repeatedly, ten times or more. This rearrangement joins TRBV5-3 to TRBJ2-1; D possibly corresponds to TRBD2 (6 bases). TRBV5-3 is filed as an ORF, its function uncertain. The CDR3 is 17 residues long. Deletions cut 2 bases from V and 3 bases from J, with 18 bases between. CDR3 in DNA: TGTGCCAGAAGCTTTCAAAATAGCGGTATGAACTACAATGAGCAGTTCTTC. Amino acids: CARSFQNSGMNYNEQFF.

This clonotype was seen only a few times. This chain connects TRBV28 to TRBJ2-7, with 8 bases aligning to TRBD1. The germline V gene encodes CDR1 MDHEN and CDR2 SYDVKM. This CDR3 has 13 residues. Germline trimming cut 7 bases from V and 5 bases from J; bases unmatched to any gene: 7. The CDR3 spells CASTPDRAHEQYF. The CDR3, as DNA: TGTGCCAGCACCCCGGACAGGGCCCACGAGCAGTACTTC.

The chain recombines TRBV20-1 with TRBJ2-7; 7 positions agree with TRBD1. V shed 0 bases, J shed 7 bases, and the junction held 0 bases outside the gene matches. Germline V CDR1 and CDR2: DFQATT, SNEGSKA (reference sequence). The CDR3 is made up of 11 amino acids. The CDR3 DNA follows: TGCAGTGCTAGAGAGGACAGGGAGCAGTACTTC. It codes for CSAREDREQYF.

The V and J genes are TRBV28 and TRBJ1-2; weak D call: TRBD1 (5 bases). The germline V gene has CDR1 MDHEN and CDR2 SYDVKM. The V end was cut by 7 bases, the J end by 3 bases, with 9 bases between. This CDR3 comprises 12 residues. The CDR3 loop is CASTQGDYGYTF. The DNA of the CDR3 is TGTGCCAGCACCCAGGGTGACTATGGCTACACCTTC.

This clonotype was counted ten times or more. The V gene is TRBV14, the J gene TRBJ1-6; TRBD1 agrees at 8 bases. Trimming cost V 5 bases and J 7 bases; bases outside gene matches: 1. This CDR3 spans 13 amino acids. Per germline, CDR1 SGHDN and CDR2 FVKESK. The DNA of the CDR3 is TGTGCCAGCAGCGGACAGGGAAATTCACCCCTCCACTTT. Residues: CASSGQGNSPLHF.

In DNA, the CDR3 is TGTGCCAGCAGCCGAAAATGGCAGGAAAAAAACTATGGCTACACCTTC. This translates into CASSRKWQEKNYGYTF. The genes are TRBV7-9 and TRBJ1-2; D gene unclear. Germline V gene data show CDR1 as SEHNR and CDR2 as FQNEAQ (reference sequence). Trimming pared 5 bases from V and 2 bases from J, leaving 18 bases between. This CDR3 contains 16 residues.

This clonotype has ten or more counts. The chain couples TRBV7-2 to TRBJ1-2; 8 bases fit TRBD1. This CDR3 region has 15 residues. With V trimmed by 4 bases and J by 0 bases, 4 bases remained unmatched. Germline lookup yields CDR1 SGHTA and CDR2 FQGNSA. The DNA of the CDR3 is TGTGCCAGCAGCTCAGACAGGGGAGCTAACTATGGCTACACCTTC. Encoded protein: CASSSDRGANYGYTF.

This clonotype was seen at least ten times. The V call is TRBV12-3 or TRBV12-4, the J call TRBJ1-1, with TRBD1 matching 8 bases. CDR3 size: 17 residues. The J segment lost 3 bases and the V segment lost 5 bases, leaving 14 bases of the junction unmatched. CDR3 nucleotide sequence: TGTGCCAGCAGTCAACTAGCAGGGGGCGCGAAGGACACTGAAGCTTTCTTT. It translates to CASSQLAGGAKDTEAFF.

This clonotype was picked up many times. J is TRBJ2-3 and V is TRBV29-1, with D perhaps TRBD2 (6 bases). The CDR3 spans 14 residues. Germline loops: CDR1 SQVTM, CDR2 ANQGSEA. The V end was cut by 4 bases, the J end by 0 bases, with 11 bases between. CDR3 nucleotides: TGCAGCGTTGTCCCCGGGACTAGCACAGATACGCAGTATTTT. Protein product: CSVVPGTSTDTQYF.

This clonotype showed up just a few times. CDR3 sequence (DNA): TGTGCCAGCAGTTTCGGGACGGGGGCTTTCTTT. Translating gives CASSFGTGAFF. The genes are TRBV28 and TRBJ1-1; D perhaps matches TRBD1 (5 bases). The CDR3 is 11 amino acids. From germline, CDR1 is MDHEN and CDR2 SYDVKM. Trimming pared 3 bases from V and 11 bases from J, leaving 10 bases between.

This clonotype was seen at least ten times. V is TRBV9 and J is TRBJ2-5; D call uncertain. The length of the CDR3 is 15 residues. V gave up 0 bases and J gave up 2 bases, with 11 bases separating them. The germline gives CDR1 SGDLS, CDR2 YYNGEE. CDR3 protein: CASSVADLIQETQYF. In nucleotides, the CDR3 is TGTGCCAGCAGCGTAGCCGACTTAATACAAGAGACCCAGTACTTC.

This chain uses TRBV4-3 with TRBJ1-6; D remains ambiguous. V lost 6 bases and J 3 bases, leaving 12 bases between the germline ends. This CDR3 region has 15 residues. Germline assignment: CDR1 LGHNA and CDR2 YSLEER. In nucleotides, the CDR3 is TGCGCCAGCAGAAACACGGGAAACTATAATTCACCCCTCCACTTT. It yields the protein CASRNTGNYNSPLHF.

This clonotype was seen at least ten times. The rearrangement uses TRBV29-1 and TRBJ1-1; tentative D call: TRBD1 (5 bases). Trimming removed 1 base at V and 3 bases at J, with 18 bases between. This CDR3 has 16 amino acids. The V gene's germline CDR1 is SQVTM and CDR2 ANQGSEA. CDR3 region: CSVEVSIRVLDTEAFF. The DNA for the CDR3 is TGCAGCGTTGAAGTGTCTATCAGGGTCTTGGACACTGAAGCTTTCTTT.

This clonotype was counted a few times. The chain is built from TRBV18 and TRBJ2-6; 7 bases are a match to TRBD1. Germline trimming cut 4 bases from V and 0 bases from J; bases unmatched to any gene: 6. Germline V CDR1 and CDR2: KGHSH, LQKENI. This CDR3 is built from 17 residues. CDR3 loop: CASSRSQGTSGANVLTF. CDR3 DNA sequence: TGTGCCAGCTCACGGTCACAGGGGACCTCTGGGGCCAACGTCCTGACTTTC.

In this sample, this clonotype turned up a few times. V is TRBV20-1 and J is TRBJ2-7; D is unclear. The CDR3 runs to 13 residues. Germline CDR1 is DFQATT and CDR2 is SNEGSKA (reference sequence). V lost 0 bases, J lost 6 bases, and 12 bases lay in between. This CDR3 is CSARDNGYGEQYF. In DNA, the CDR3 is TGCAGTGCTAGAGATAACGGGTATGGCGAGCAGTACTTC.

CDR3 coding DNA: TGTGCCAGCCGCGGGGGGTCCGATCAGCCCCAGCATTTT. Amino acids: CASRGGSDQPQHF. This rearrangement joins TRBV28 to TRBJ1-5, with D possibly matching TRBD1 (5 bases). V lost 8 bases, J lost 5 bases, and 13 bases lay in between. The V gene's germline CDR1 is MDHEN and CDR2 SYDVKM. The CDR3 totals 13 residues.

This chain connects TRBV6-6 to TRBJ2-1, with D hard to call. The germline V gene has CDR1 MNHNY and CDR2 SVGAGI (reference sequence). V was pared by 6 bases and J by 8 bases, with 14 bases between. The length of the CDR3 is 13 residues. This chain's CDR3 is CASSTSPRDEQFF. CDR3 sequence (DNA): TGTGCCAGCAGCACCTCACCGAGAGATGAGCAGTTCTTC.

This clonotype has ten or more counts. In nucleotides, the CDR3 is TGCAGCGTTACGGGCGATGGTAGAAAACTGTTTTTT. Protein: CSVTGDGRKLFF. The chain employs TRBV29-1 and TRBJ1-4; D is undetermined. Germline V gene lookup returns CDR1 SQVTM and CDR2 ANQGSEA. Trimming shortened V by 5 bases and J by 10 bases, and 14 bases separated the two germline ends. The length of the CDR3 is 12 residues.

This clonotype occurred a few times. This chain joins TRBV3-1 and TRBJ2-7, with unresolved D. Per the germline V gene, CDR1 is LGHDT and CDR2 is YNNKEL (reference sequence). V gave up 3 bases and J gave up 3 bases, with 6 bases separating them. The CDR3 is 12 residues long. In DNA form, the CDR3 reads TGTGCCAGCAGCCATTCGATCTACGAGCAGTACTTC. Protein sequence: CASSHSIYEQYF.

This clonotype appeared a few times. V and J are TRBV7-8 and TRBJ2-3; 7 nucleotides agree with TRBD1. With 6 bases clipped from V and 0 bases from J, the junction kept 24 bases outside the gene matches. The CDR3 runs 21 residues. Looked up from germline, CDR1 is SGHVS and CDR2 is FQNEAQ. CDR3 coding DNA: TGTGCCAGCAGTTCGAACCCGGGACAGCTATTCAGGATTTCTAGCACAGATACGCAGTATTTT. This codes for CASSSNPGQLFRISSTDTQYF.

Of note for this clonotype: A much larger clone differs from this one at a single base, so this may be a read error. The chain couples TRBV5-1 to TRBJ2-7; TRBD2 matches 10 bases. The CDR3 runs to 15 residues. The germline CDR1 and CDR2 sequences are SGHRS and YFSETQ. CDR3 nucleotides: TGCGCCAGCAGCCGGTTAGCGGGAGGACCCTACGAGCAGAACTTC. It specifies CASSRLAGGPYEQNF.

Note on this clonotype: A much larger clone differs from this one at a single base, so this may be a read error. The chain is built from TRBV12-3 or TRBV12-4 and TRBJ2-7; D ambiguous. The CDR3 has 13 amino acids. Trimming took off 2 bases at V and 5 bases at J, with 10 bases between the two ends. The CDR3 DNA reads TGTGCCAGCAGTTTACGTATCCATGACGAGCAGTACTTC. It translates to CASSLRIHDEQYF.

Note on this clonotype: This may be a read error, as it is one base from a much larger clone. The chain links TRBV7-9 to TRBJ1-6, with D unclear. The germline V and J ends were trimmed by 2 bases and 8 bases, with 7 bases remaining between them. CDR3 length: 13 residues. CDR1 is SEHNR and CDR2 is FQNEAQ in the germline V gene (reference sequence). The CDR3 DNA is TGTGCCAGCAGCTTACAGGAGGATTCACCCCTCCACTTT. The encoded protein is CASSLQEDSPLHF.

This rearrangement joins TRBV12-5 to TRBJ2-5; the D is unclear. The CDR3 has 13 residues. CDR1 is LGHNT, CDR2 FRNRAP, per germline. Trimming left V 9 bases short and J 2 bases short, with 13 bases between. The CDR3 loop is CASDHQRQETQYF. In DNA form, the CDR3 reads TGTGCTAGCGACCACCAGCGTCAAGAGACCCAGTACTTC.

This clonotype was observed a handful of times. The rearrangement joins TRBV7-2 to TRBJ2-3, with a possible D match to TRBD1 (6 bases). CDR3 size: 13 residues. Per germline, CDR1 SGHTA and CDR2 FQGNSA. The V gene lost 6 bases and the J gene lost 10 bases, with 17 bases spanning the gap. CDR3 sequence (DNA): TGTGCCAGCAGTTTATTCAGGGGTTCTGCGCAGTATTTT. This sequence encodes CASSLFRGSAQYF. The variable domain in full, with the rest retrieved from reference TRBV7-2 and TRBJ2-3, is GAGVSQSPSNKVTEKGKDVELRCDPISGHTALYWYRQSLGQGLEFLIYFQGNSAPDKSGLPSDRFSAERTGGSVSTLTIQRTQQEDSAVYLCASSLFRGSAQYFGPGTRLTVL.

This clonotype was seen at least ten times. V usage is TRBV20-1 and J usage is TRBJ1-4; 7 bases fit TRBD1. The germline V gene has CDR1 DFQATT and CDR2 SNEGSKA (reference sequence). Germline trimming cut 4 bases from V and 8 bases from J; bases unmatched to any gene: 7. The CDR3 loop spans 13 amino acids. In DNA form, the CDR3 reads TGCAGTGCTATGGACAGGTTCGGGGAAAAACTGTTTTTT. Its protein is CSAMDRFGEKLFF.

The V call is TRBV3-1, the J call TRBJ2-7; no definite D call. Trimming left V 3 bases short and J 4 bases short, with 10 bases between. The CDR3 length is 13 residues. Looked up from germline, CDR1 is LGHDT and CDR2 is YNNKEL (reference sequence). The CDR3 nucleotides are TGTGCCAGCAGCCACCTTTCTGGGTACGAGCAGTACTTC. Amino acid sequence: CASSHLSGYEQYF.

This clonotype was counted ten times or more. This rearrangement joins TRBV28 to TRBJ2-5, with 7 bases that match TRBD2. The V gene's germline CDR1 is MDHEN and CDR2 SYDVKM. J lost 2 bases, V lost 1 base, and 7 bases had no gene match. This CDR3 spans 16 amino acids. This chain's CDR3 is CASSLSIAGAQETQYF. For the CDR3, the DNA is TGTGCCAGCAGTTTATCGATCGCGGGAGCGCAAGAGACCCAGTACTTC.

The chain has TRBV27 and TRBJ2-7; 7 bases agree with TRBD1. Germline trimming cut 9 bases from V and 1 base from J; bases unmatched to any gene: 3. The germline V gene has CDR1 MNHEY and CDR2 SMNVEV (reference sequence). The CDR3 consists of 12 residues. The CDR3 sequence: CASGTASYEQYF. The CDR3 coding sequence is TGTGCCAGTGGGACAGCTTCCTACGAGCAGTACTTC.

This clonotype was counted between two and nine times. The genes are TRBV14 and TRBJ2-5, with D hard to call. CDR1 and CDR2 (germline): SGHDN, FVKESK. The ends were cut back, 0 bases at V and 2 bases at J, with 4 bases in the middle. This CDR3 is built from 13 residues. CDR3 DNA: TGTGCCAGCAGCCAAGAACGGCAAGAGACCCAGTACTTC. This sequence encodes CASSQERQETQYF. The full variable domain, completed using reference TRBV14 and TRBJ2-5, is EAGVTQFPSHSVIEKGQTVTLRCDPISGHDNLYWYRRVMGKEIKFLLHFVKESKQDESGMPNNRFLAERTGGTYSTLKVQPAELEDSGVYFCASSQERQETQYFGPGTRLLVL.

The chain recombines TRBV9 with TRBJ2-5; tentatively, D is TRBD1 or TRBD2 (5 bases each). This CDR3 is built from 15 residues. CDR1 is SGDLS, CDR2 YYNGEE, per germline. V was cut by 0 bases and J by 5 bases, with 14 bases left in between. DNA for the CDR3: TGTGCCAGCAGCGTAGATAGGGGAGCTGGGGAGACCCAGTACTTC. This sequence encodes CASSVDRGAGETQYF.

In its sample, this clonotype was seen a few times. V is TRBV11-2 and J is TRBJ2-4; D perhaps matches TRBD1 (6 bases). Trimming took 5 bases from V and 1 from J, leaving 12 bases between them. The CDR3 contains 15 residues. Germline V CDR1 and CDR2: SGHAT, FQNNGV. For the CDR3, the DNA is TGTGCCAGCAGCCCTATAACAGGGGCCAAAAACATTCAGTACTTC. Protein product: CASSPITGAKNIQYF.